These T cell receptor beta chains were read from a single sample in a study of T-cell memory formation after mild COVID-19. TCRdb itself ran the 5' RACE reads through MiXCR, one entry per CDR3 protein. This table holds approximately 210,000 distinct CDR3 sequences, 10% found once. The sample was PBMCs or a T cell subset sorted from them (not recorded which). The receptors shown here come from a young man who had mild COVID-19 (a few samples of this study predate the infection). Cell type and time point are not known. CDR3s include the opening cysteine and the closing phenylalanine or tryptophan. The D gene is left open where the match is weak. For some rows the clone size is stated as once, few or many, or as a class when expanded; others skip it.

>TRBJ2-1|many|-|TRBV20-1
CSSNRQENYNEQFF
TGCAGCTCGAACCGACAGGAGAACTACAATGAGCAGTTCTTC
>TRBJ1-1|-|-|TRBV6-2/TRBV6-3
CASRGLLNTEAFF
TGTGCCAGCAGAGGACTGTTGAACACTGAAGCTTTCTTT
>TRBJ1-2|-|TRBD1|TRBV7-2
CASSLIGQGDYGYTF
TGTGCCAGCAGCTTAATCGGACAGGGGGACTATGGCTACACCTTC
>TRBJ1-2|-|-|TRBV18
CASSPEQLNYGYTF
TGTGCCAGCTCACCGGAACAGCTCAACTATGGCTACACCTTC
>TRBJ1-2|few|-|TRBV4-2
CASSQEQANYGYTF
TGTGCCAGCAGCCAAGAACAGGCCAACTATGGCTACACCTTC
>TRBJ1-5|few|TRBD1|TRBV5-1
CASSLDRMGGQPQHF
TGCGCCAGCAGCCTGGACAGGATGGGAGGTCAGCCCCAGCATTTT
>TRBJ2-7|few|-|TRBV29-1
CSVSRDPSGEQYF
TGCAGCGTTTCCCGGGACCCTTCGGGGGAGCAGTACTTC
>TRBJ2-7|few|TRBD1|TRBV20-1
CSASPDRDISYEQYF
TGCAGTGCTAGTCCGGACAGGGACATATCCTACGAGCAGTACTTC
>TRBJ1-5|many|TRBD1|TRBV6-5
CASSYRGTGGQPQHF
TGTGCCAGCAGTTACAGGGGGACAGGTGGGCAGCCCCAGCATTTT
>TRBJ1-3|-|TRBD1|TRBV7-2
CASSLGWDSYSGNTIYF
TGTGCCAGCAGCTTAGGATGGGACAGTTACTCTGGAAACACCATATATTTT
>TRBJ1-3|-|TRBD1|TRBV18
CASSTLRTGVGNTIYF
TGTGCCAGCTCAACGCTCCGGACAGGGGTTGGAAACACCATATATTTT
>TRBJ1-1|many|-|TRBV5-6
CASSRVDEAFF
TGTGCCAGCAGTAGGGTGGATGAAGCTTTCTTT
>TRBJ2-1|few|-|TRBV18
CASSSDGTYNEQFF
TGTGCCAGCTCCTCCGACGGTACCTACAATGAGCAGTTCTTC
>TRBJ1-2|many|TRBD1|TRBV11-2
CASSSRQGGGYTF
TGTGCCAGCAGCTCCCGACAGGGAGGTGGCTACACCTTC
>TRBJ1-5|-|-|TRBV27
CASSLSHSSNQPQHF
TGTGCCAGCAGTTTATCCCACAGTAGCAATCAGCCCCAGCATTTT
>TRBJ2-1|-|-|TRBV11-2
CASSSSNGPYNEQFF
TGTGCCAGCAGCTCCTCTAATGGGCCATACAATGAGCAGTTCTTC
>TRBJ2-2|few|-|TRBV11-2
CASRHIRVRPGELFF
TGTGCCAGCAGGCACATCAGGGTCCGGCCCGGGGAGCTGTTTTTT
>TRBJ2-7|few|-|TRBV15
CATSRDPTHEQYF
TGTGCCACCAGCAGAGATCCGACGCACGAGCAGTACTTC
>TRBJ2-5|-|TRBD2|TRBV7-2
CASSPPGRGGQETQYF
TGTGCCAGCAGCCCCCCCGGGAGGGGCGGGCAAGAGACCCAGTACTTC
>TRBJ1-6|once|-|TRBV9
CASSVGEGYNSPLHF
TGTGCCAGCAGCGTAGGGGAGGGGTATAATTCACCCCTCCACTTT
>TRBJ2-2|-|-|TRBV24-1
CATSGPGSEWLFF
TGTGCCACCAGTGGTCCGGGGTCGGAGTGGCTGTTTTTT
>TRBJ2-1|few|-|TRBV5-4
CASSMRGGAKGNEQFF
TGTGCCAGCAGCATGAGAGGGGGGGCCAAGGGCAATGAGCAGTTCTTC
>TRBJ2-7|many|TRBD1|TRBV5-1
CASSSSPGQGSEQYF
TGCGCCAGCAGCTCGTCACCGGGACAGGGATCCGAGCAGTACTTC
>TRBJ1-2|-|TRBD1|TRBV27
CASSLHSGGGGYTF
TGTGCCAGCAGTTTGCACTCAGGGGGTGGTGGCTACACCTTC
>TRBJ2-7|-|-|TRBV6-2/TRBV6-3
CASSLSGTTYEQYF
TGTGCCAGCAGTCTTAGCGGAACCACCTACGAGCAGTACTTC
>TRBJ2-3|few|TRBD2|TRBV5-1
CASRTSGASTDTQYF
TGCGCCAGCAGAACTAGCGGCGCTAGCACAGATACGCAGTATTTT